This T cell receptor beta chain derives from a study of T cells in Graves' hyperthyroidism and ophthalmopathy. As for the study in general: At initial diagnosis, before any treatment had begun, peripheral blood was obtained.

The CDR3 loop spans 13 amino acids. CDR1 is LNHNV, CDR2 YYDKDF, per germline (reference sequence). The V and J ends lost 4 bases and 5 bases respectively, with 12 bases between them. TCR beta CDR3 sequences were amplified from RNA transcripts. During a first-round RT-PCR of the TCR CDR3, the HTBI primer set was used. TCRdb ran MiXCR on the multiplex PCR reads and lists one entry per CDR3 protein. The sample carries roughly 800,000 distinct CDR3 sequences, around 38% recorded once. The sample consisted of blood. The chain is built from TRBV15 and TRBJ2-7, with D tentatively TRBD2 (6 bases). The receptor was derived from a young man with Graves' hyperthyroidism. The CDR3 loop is CATSTLGEDEQYF. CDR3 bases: TGTGCCACCAGCACCCTGGGGGAGGACGAGCAGTACTTC.